This TCR beta chain was sequenced for a study of patients and donors after allogeneic stem cell transplantation. TCRdb redid the calling of the RT-PCR reads with MiXCR, one entry per CDR3 protein. The sample shows approximately 140,000 distinct CDR3 sequences, over 35% of them seen only once. Germline V lookup: CDR1 SGHTA, CDR2 FQGTGA. Trimming shortened V by 2 bases and J by 4 bases, and 19 bases separated the two germline ends. The CDR3 is 17 amino acids. The specimen sequenced was blood, either unsorted or a sorted T cell fraction (not recorded which). This chain uses TRBV7-3 with TRBJ2-3; a weak D match, TRBD1 (5 bases). The receptor was isolated from a human donor who was either an allogeneic HSCT recipient or a stem cell or donor lymphocyte infusion donor (not recorded which). It is not recorded whose cells these are; they may come from a transplant donor. In nucleotides, the CDR3 is TGTGCCAGCAGCTTACGATCAGGGTCCTGGGTGTCAGATACGCAGTATTTT. This sequence encodes CASSLRSGSWVSDTQYF.